Given below is one T cell receptor beta chain in context. This clonotype occurred a few times. Its antigen remains unidentified. Base qualities were left out, and no much larger clone turns up one base away. In the paper's terms, the treatment or condition label means: allogeneic hematopoietic cell transplantation with graft depleted of TCRalphabeta T cells and CD19 B cells. The children who served as transplant recipients had been given grafts of TCRalphabeta/CD19-depleted allogeneic hematopoietic cells. Library preparation was by PCR. Sequenced on an Illumina HiSeq 2500. To normalize quantification of the TCRbeta repertoire, the TCR libraries were built with molecular barcoding that relied on unique molecular identifiers. TCRdb redid the processing of the public reads, applying fastp at Q25 and MiXCR, and retained in-frame beta chains. Under each unique CDR3 protein, matching rows form one entry showing the most common genes and DNA. The sample yields a few hundred thousand distinct CDR3 sequences; 25% to 30% were counted once. The ten largest account for 36% of the sample.

Sequences MGHRA (CDR1) and YSYEKL (CDR2) are obtained from the germline V gene. The CDR3 has 14 amino acids, counting the end cysteine and phenylalanine. Only the CDR3 DNA is retained, 42 bases long and in frame from the first base. Germline trimming amounts to 3 bases on V and 9 bases on J, with 4 as the count of junction bases outside the gene matches. This specimen belongs to a study of T-cell reconstitution after alpha-beta-depleted transplantation in children (dated by TCRdb to 2015 to 2016). Context from the whole study: The study quantitatively tracked T-cell immune reconstitution after TCRalphabeta/CD19-depleted allogeneic hematopoietic cell transplantation in children using TCR repertoire profiling.

Overall study results and their limits: Over subsequent months, a decline in hyperexpanded clone frequencies was noted, and after one year, T-cell counts and TCRbeta diversity were mostly ascribed to newly produced T cells. Apparently early alphabetaT-cell count recovery about two months after transplant reportedly relied on only several hundred rapidly expanded clones derived from non-depleted graft cells. In some patients, the high TCRbeta diversity seen at day 60 was put down to recipient T cells and intrathymic progenitors that had survived conditioning.

Source: PBMCs, taken before TCRalphabeta/CD19-depleted stem cell transplant. The sequence joins TRBV4-1 to TRBJ2-1; TRBD2 lines up with 11 middle nucleotides. The receptor was isolated from a boy in the first two years of life with Wiskott-Aldrich syndrome, due to receive a stem cell transplant. The DNA sequence is TGCGCCAGCAGCCAGACTAGCGGGACCGCTGAGCAGTTCTTC. Its product reads: CASSQTSGTAEQFF.